This T cell receptor beta chain was identified during a study of blood T cell repertoires in COVID-19. Across the whole study: Acute and convalescent COVID-19 specimens originated in the United States, Italy and Spain. PBMCs, B-cell-depleted T cells, or T cells were the source of the cDNA or gDNA that made up the material.

Produced via immunoSEQ multiplex PCR; TCRdb's table is partial and in-frame only. The sample lists about 170,000 clones, 70% to 90% occurring once. Germline V CDR1 and CDR2: MNHEY, SMNVEV (reference sequence). This CDR3 comprises 16 residues. V was clipped by 4 bases and J by 7 bases; unmatched bases: 9. This sequence originates from a man between 45 and 60 years old who had recovered from COVID-19. Source material: peripheral blood. This rearrangement joins TRBV27 to TRBJ2-5, with 13 bases lining up with TRBD2. CDR3 coding DNA: TGTGCCAGCAGTTCGTGGACTAGCGGGGGCGGGGGGACCCAGTACTTC. This translates into CASSSWTSGGGGTQYF.